Listed here are 4 T cell receptor beta chains from one sample, sequenced in a study of beta chain features in type 1 diabetes. Expressed TCRB transcripts got sequenced, as all isolated RNA was reverse transcribed. Method: immunoSEQ multiplex PCR; TCRdb's copy keeps in-frame clones and lacks some. The data hold 150,000 to 200,000 clones, with around an eighth observed a single time. The sequenced sample was central memory CD4+ T cells from blood. All receptors derive from a woman under 30 in good health.

This clone was counted a few times. The V and J genes are TRBV30 and TRBJ2-3, with D uncertain. This CDR3 comprises 13 residues. Germline lookup yields CDR1 GTSNPN and CDR2 SVGIG (reference sequence). Between the trimmed V and J ends, which lost 0 bases and 1 base, there was a span of 5 bases. The CDR3 region is CAWSVTGTDTQYF. DNA of the CDR3: TGTGCCTGGAGTGTAACGGGCACAGATACGCAGTATTTT.

This chain connects TRBV28 to TRBJ1-1; TRBD1 matches 8 bases. The CDR3 is 16 residues long. Germline V CDR1 and CDR2: MDHEN, SYDVKM. After removal of 4 bases from V and 4 bases from J, the junction contained 11 bases not matched to a gene. This chain's CDR3 is CASSSPGQGGRTEAFF. In DNA, the CDR3 is TGTGCCAGCAGTTCTCCCGGACAGGGCGGCCGCACTGAAGCTTTCTTT.

The genes are TRBV7-2 and TRBJ2-1; no reliable D call. V was clipped by 5 bases and J by 15 bases, with 23 bases between them. In germline, CDR1 is SGHTA, CDR2 FQGNSA. The CDR3 totals 14 residues. CDR3 DNA: TGTGCCAGCAGCACACCGTACTATTCGGCGTCTCGGTTCTTC. Protein: CASSTPYYSASRFF.

The genes are TRBV28 and TRBJ1-2; 8 bases are a match to TRBD1. With V trimmed by 5 bases and J by 2 bases, 10 bases remained unmatched. This CDR3 region has 16 residues. The germline CDR1 and CDR2 sequences are MDHEN and SYDVKM. The CDR3 is CASSPIRTGKNYGYTF. The CDR3 bases are TGTGCCAGCAGTCCTATCCGGACAGGGAAGAACTATGGCTACACCTTC.